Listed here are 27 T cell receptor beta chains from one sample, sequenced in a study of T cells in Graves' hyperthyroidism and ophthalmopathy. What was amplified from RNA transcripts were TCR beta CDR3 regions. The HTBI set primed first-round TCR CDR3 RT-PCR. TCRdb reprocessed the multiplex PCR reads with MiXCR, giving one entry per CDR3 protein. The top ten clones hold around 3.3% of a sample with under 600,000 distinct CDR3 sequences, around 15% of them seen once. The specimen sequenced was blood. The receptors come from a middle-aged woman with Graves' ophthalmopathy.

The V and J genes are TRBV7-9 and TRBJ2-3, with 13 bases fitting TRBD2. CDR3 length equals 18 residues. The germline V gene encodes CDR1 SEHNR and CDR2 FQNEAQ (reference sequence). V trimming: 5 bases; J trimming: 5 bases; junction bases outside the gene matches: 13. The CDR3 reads CASSQLAGGPYLGDTQYF. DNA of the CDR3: TGTGCCAGCAGCCAACTAGCGGGGGGGCCTTACTTGGGAGATACGCAGTATTTT.

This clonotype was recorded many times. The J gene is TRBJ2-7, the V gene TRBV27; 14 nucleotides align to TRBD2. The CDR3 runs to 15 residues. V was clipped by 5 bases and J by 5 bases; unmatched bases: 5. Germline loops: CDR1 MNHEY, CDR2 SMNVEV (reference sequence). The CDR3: CASSPGLAGAHEQYF. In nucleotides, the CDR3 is TGTGCCAGCAGTCCGGGACTAGCGGGAGCTCACGAGCAGTACTTC.

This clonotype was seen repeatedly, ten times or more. DNA for the CDR3: TGTGCCAGCAGCCCTACCCATTTACTAGCGTTCCAAGAGACCCAGTACTTC. Translation: CASSPTHLLAFQETQYF. The V gene is TRBV28, the J gene TRBJ2-5, with 7 nucleotides matching TRBD2. From germline, CDR1 is MDHEN and CDR2 SYDVKM. CDR3 length equals 17 residues. V lost 6 bases, J lost 1 base, and 14 bases stayed unmatched. The variable domain in full, completed from reference TRBV28 and TRBJ2-5, reads DVKVTQSSRYLVKRTGEKVFLECVQDMDHENMFWYRQDPGLGLRLIYFSYDVKMKEKGDIPEGYSVSREKKERFSLILESASTNQTSMYLCASSPTHLLAFQETQYFGPGTRLLVL.

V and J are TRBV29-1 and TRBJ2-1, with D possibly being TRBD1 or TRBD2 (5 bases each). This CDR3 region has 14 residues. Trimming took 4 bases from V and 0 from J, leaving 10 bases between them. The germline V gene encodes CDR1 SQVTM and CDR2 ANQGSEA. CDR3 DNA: TGCAGCGTTGCTCCGGGACCCTCCTACAATGAGCAGTTCTTC. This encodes CSVAPGPSYNEQFF.

The CDR3 DNA sequence: TGTGCCAGTAAAGTAGGGGACTATGGCTACACCTTC. It codes for CASKVGDYGYTF. This chain uses TRBV19 with TRBJ1-2, with a tentative D call TRBD1 (5 bases). V shed 7 bases and J shed 3 bases, with 9 bases lying between them. CDR1 and CDR2 (germline): LNHDA, SQIVND (reference sequence). The CDR3 runs 12 residues.

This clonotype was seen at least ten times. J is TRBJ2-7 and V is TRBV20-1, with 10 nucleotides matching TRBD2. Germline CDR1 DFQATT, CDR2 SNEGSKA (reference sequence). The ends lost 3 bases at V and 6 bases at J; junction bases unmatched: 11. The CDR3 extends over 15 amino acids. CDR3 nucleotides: TGCAGTGCTAGGGCTCTAGCGGGAGATGTTGGCGAGCAGTACTTC. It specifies CSARALAGDVGEQYF.

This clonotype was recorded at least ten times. The CDR3 reads CASSSRGREGLPDEQYF. The CDR3 DNA sequence: TGTGCCAGCAGCAGCCGGGGAAGGGAGGGCCTGCCGGACGAGCAGTACTTC. The chain couples TRBV6-1 to TRBJ2-7, with 7 nucleotides matching TRBD2. This CDR3 contains 17 residues. V dropped 6 bases and J dropped 5; count of bases not matched to a gene: 19. Germline loops: CDR1 MNHNS, CDR2 SASEGT.

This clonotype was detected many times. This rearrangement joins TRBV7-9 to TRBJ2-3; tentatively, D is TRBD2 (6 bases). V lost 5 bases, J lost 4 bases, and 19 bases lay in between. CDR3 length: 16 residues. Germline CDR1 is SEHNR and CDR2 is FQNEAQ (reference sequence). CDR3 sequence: CASSPRDWRNADTQYF. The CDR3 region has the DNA TGTGCCAGCAGCCCCCGGGACTGGCGGAATGCAGATACGCAGTATTTT.

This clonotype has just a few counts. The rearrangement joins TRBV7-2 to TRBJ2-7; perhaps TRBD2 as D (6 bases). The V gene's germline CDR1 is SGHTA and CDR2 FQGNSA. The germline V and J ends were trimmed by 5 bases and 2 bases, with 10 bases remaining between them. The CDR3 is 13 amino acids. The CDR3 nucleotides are TGTGCCAGCAGCCCGGACTATACCTACGAGCAGTACTTC. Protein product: CASSPDYTYEQYF. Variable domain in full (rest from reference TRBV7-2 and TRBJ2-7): GAGVSQSPSNKVTEKGKDVELRCDPISGHTALYWYRQSLGQGLEFLIYFQGNSAPDKSGLPSDRFSAERTGGSVSTLTIQRTQQEDSAVYLCASSPDYTYEQYFGPGTRLTVT.

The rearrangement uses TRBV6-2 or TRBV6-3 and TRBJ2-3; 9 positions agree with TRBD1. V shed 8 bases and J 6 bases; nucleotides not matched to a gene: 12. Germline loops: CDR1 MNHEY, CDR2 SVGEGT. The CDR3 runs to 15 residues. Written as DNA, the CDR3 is TGTGCCAGCGCCATACTCGACAGGGGGGCCGATACGCAGTATTTT. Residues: CASAILDRGADTQYF.

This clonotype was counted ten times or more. The DNA for the CDR3 is TGTGCCAGCAGTTTACGCAGGTCGAACCCTTACGATGAGCAGTTCTTC. Translation: CASSLRRSNPYDEQFF. V is TRBV27 and J is TRBJ2-1, with D unclear. V lost 2 bases and J lost 8, with 19 bases in between. The CDR3 length is 16 residues. Germline V gene lookup returns CDR1 MNHEY and CDR2 SMNVEV (reference sequence).

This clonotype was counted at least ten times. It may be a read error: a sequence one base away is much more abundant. The CDR3 loop reads CASSSSENTEAFF. As DNA, the CDR3 is TGTGCCAGCAGCTCCTCAGAGAACACTGAAGCTTTCTTT. The rearrangement joins TRBV7-3 to TRBJ1-1, with D unresolved. CDR1 is SGHTA and CDR2 is FQGTGA in the germline V gene. This CDR3 spans 13 amino acids. V lost 4 bases and J 1 base, leaving 7 bases between the germline ends.

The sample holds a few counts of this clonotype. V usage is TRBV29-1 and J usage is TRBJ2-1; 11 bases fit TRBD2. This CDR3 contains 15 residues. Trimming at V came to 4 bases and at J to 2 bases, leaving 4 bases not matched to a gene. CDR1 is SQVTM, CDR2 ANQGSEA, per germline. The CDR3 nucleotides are TGCAGCGTTGCAAGGACTAGCGGGCCCTACAATGAGCAGTTCTTC. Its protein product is CSVARTSGPYNEQFF.

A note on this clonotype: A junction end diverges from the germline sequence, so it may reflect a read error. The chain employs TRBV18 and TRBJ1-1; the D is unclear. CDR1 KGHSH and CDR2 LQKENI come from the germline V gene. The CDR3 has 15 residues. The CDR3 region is CASSPPDNMNTGAFF. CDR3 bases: TGTGCCAGCTCACCTCCAGATAACATGAACACTGGAGCTTTCTTT. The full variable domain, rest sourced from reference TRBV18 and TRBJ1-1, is NAGVMQNPRHLVRRRGQEARLRCSPMKGHSHVYWYRQLPEEGLKFMVYLQKENIIDESGMPKERFSAEFPKEGPSILRIQQVVRGDSAAYFCASSPPDNMNTGAFFGQGTRLTVV.

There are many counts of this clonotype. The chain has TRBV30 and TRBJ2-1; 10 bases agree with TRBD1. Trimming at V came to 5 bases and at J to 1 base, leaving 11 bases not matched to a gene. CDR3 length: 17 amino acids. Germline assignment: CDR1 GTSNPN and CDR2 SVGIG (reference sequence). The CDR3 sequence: CAWYTGTGAQSYNEQFF. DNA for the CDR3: TGTGCCTGGTATACCGGGACAGGGGCCCAGTCCTACAATGAGCAGTTCTTC.

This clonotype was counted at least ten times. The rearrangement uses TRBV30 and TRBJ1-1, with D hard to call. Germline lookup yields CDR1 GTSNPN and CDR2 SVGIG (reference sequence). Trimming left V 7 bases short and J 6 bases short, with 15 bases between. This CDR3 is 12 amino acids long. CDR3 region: CALEGLLSEAFF. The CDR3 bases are TGTGCCTTGGAAGGGCTCCTTTCTGAAGCTTTCTTT.

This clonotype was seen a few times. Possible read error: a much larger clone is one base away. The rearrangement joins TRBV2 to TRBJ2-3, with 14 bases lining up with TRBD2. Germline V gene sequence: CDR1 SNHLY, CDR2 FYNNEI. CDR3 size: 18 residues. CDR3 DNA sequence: TGTGCCAGCAGTGAAGGGGGACTAGCGGGGGCCCGGACAGGTACGCAGTATTTT. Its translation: CASSEGGLAGARTGTQYF. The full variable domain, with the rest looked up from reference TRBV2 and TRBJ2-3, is EPEVTQTPSHQVTQMGQEVILRCVPISNHLYFYWYRQILGQKVEFLVSFYNNEISEKSEIFDDQFSVERPDGSNFTLKIRSTKLEDSAMYFCASSEGGLAGARTGTQYFGPGTRLTVL.

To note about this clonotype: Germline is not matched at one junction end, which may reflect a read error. CDR3 sequence: CASSPDRGCTF. The CDR3 DNA sequence: TGTGCCAGCAGCCCCGACCGCGGCTGCACCTTC. The chain carries TRBV12-3 or TRBV12-4 and TRBJ1-2; no clear D gene. This CDR3 is 11 amino acids long.

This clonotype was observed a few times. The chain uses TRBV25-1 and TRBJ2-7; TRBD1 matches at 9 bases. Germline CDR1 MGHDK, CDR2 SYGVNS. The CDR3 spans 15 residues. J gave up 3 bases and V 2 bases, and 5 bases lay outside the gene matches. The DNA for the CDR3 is TGTGCCAGCAGTGAAGGCGGGACAGGGTTCTACGAGCAGTACTTC. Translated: CASSEGGTGFYEQYF.

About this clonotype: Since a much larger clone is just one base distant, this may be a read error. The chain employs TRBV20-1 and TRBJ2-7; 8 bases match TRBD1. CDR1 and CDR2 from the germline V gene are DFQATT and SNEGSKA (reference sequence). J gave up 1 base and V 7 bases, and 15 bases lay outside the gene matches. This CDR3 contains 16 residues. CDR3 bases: TGCAGTGGTATACGACGCGGACAGGGTAATTCCTACGAGCAGTACTTC. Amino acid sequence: CSGIRRGQGNSYEQYF.

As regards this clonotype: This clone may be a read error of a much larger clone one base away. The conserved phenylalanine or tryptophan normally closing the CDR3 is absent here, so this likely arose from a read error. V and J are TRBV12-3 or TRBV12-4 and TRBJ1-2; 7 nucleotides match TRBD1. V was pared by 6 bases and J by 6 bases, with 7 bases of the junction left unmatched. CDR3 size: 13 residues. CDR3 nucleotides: TGTGCCAGCAGCGTGACAGGGTATGATGGCTACACCCTC. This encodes CASSVTGYDGYTL.

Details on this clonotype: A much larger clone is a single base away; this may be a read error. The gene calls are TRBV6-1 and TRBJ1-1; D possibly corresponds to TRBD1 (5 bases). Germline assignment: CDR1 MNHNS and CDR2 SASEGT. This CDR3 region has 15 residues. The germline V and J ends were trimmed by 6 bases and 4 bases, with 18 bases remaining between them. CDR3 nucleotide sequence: TGTGCCAGCAGCACAAGGTGGGGCGACCCCACTGAAGCTTTCTTT. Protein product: CASSTRWGDPTEAFF.

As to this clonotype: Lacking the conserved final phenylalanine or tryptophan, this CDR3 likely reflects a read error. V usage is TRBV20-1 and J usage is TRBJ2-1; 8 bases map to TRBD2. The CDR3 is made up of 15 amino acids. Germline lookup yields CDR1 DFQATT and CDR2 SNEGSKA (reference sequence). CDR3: CSAALTSGTYNEQFL. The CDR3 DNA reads TGTAGTGCCGCCCTCACTAGCGGAACCTACAATGAGCAGTTCCTC.

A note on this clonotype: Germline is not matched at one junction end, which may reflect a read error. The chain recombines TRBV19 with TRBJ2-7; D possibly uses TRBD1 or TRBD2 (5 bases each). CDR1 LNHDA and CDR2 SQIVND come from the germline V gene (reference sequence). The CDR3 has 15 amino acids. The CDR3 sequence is CASTGREGFSDEQYF. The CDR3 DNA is TGTGCCAGTACGGGACGAGAGGGTTTCTCCGACGAGCAGTACTTC.

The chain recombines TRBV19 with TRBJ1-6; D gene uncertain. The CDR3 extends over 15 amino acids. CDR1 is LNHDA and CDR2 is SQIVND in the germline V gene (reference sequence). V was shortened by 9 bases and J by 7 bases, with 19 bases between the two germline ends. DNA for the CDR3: TGTGCCAGCAGATCGACCGGAGGGCAAAATTCACCCCTCCACTTT. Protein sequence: CASRSTGGQNSPLHF.

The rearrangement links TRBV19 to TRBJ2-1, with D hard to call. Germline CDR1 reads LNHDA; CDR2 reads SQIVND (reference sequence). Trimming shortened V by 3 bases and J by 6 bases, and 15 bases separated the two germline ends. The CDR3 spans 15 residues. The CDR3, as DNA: TGTGCCAGTAGTATTTATGAGGCCAGAGTCAATGAGCAGTTCTTC. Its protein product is CASSIYEARVNEQFF.

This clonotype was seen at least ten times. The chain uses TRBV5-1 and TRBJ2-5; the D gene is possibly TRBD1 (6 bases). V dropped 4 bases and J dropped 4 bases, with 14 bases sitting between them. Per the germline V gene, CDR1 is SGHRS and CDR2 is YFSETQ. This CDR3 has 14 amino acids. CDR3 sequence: CASSTGTRGETQYF. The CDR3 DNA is TGCGCCAGCAGCACCGGGACAAGGGGAGAGACCCAGTACTTC.